The 15 T cell receptor beta chains below all came from one sample that was sequenced in a study of blood T cell repertoires in COVID-19. TCRdb's table, derived via immunoSEQ multiplex PCR, lists solely in-frame clones and lacks some. The sample lists around 140,000 clones, approximately 85% occurring once. Sequencing was done on a sample of PBMCs or T cells enriched from blood (not recorded which). Receptors originate from a woman in her 50s with acute COVID-19.

The chain employs TRBV19 and TRBJ2-1; a weak D match, TRBD1 (6 bases). Germline V CDR1 and CDR2: LNHDA, SQIVND (reference sequence). The CDR3 runs 16 residues. V was cut by 7 bases and J by 1 base, with 17 bases left in between. CDR3 in amino acids: CASMRGSPGSYNEQFF. The CDR3, as DNA: TGTGCCAGTATGAGGGGGTCCCCGGGTTCCTACAATGAGCAGTTCTTC.

This clone was counted only a few times. This chain uses TRBV3-1 (or the pseudogene TRBV3-2) with TRBJ2-3, with 13 bases fitting TRBD2. V was clipped by 1 base and J by 5 bases; unmatched bases: 6. The length of the CDR3 is 17 residues. The germline V gene encodes CDR1 LGHDT and CDR2 YNNKEL (reference sequence). For the CDR3, the DNA is TGTGCCAGCAGCCAAGGGACTAGCGGGAGTTGGGTAGATACGCAGTATTTT. Encoded protein: CASSQGTSGSWVDTQYF.

This clone was recorded once. The junction does not match germline at one end; this may be a read error. This sequence joins TRBV19 and TRBJ1-1; 7 bases agree with TRBD1. The CDR3 contains 13 residues. Per germline, CDR1 LNHDA and CDR2 SQIVND (reference sequence). In DNA form, the CDR3 reads TGTGCCAGCAGTATAGATTGGCAGGGGGGAGCTTTCTTT. Its protein product is CASSIDWQGGAFF.

V and J are TRBV11-3 and TRBJ1-2; tentative D call: TRBD1 (6 bases). V was shortened by 0 bases and J by 0 bases, with 17 bases between the two germline ends. This CDR3 has 18 amino acids. Germline V gene data show CDR1 as SGHNT and CDR2 as YENEEA. The CDR3 region is CASSLDRDMGSSNYGYTF. DNA of the CDR3: TGTGCCAGCAGCTTAGATCGGGACATGGGGTCGTCTAACTATGGCTACACCTTC.

In this sample, this clone turned up a few times. This chain uses TRBV7-8 with TRBJ1-1; TRBD1 might be the D (5 bases). CDR3 size: 13 residues. Trimming stripped 5 bases from V and 5 bases from J, with 12 bases between. CDR1 and CDR2 (germline): SGHVS, FQNEAQ. CDR3 coding DNA: TGTGCCAGCAGCCCTAGAAGACAGACTGAAGCTTTCTTT. Its protein is CASSPRRQTEAFF.

The chain links TRBV5-1 to TRBJ1-2, with a weak D call TRBD1 (6 bases). The V gene's germline CDR1 is SGHRS and CDR2 YFSETQ. CDR3 length: 14 residues. Trimming stripped 4 bases from V and 7 bases from J, with 17 bases between. The CDR3 is CASSVPGDIGGYTF. The CDR3 DNA follows: TGCGCCAGCAGCGTCCCAGGGGACATAGGTGGCTACACCTTC. Full variable domain (rest looked up from reference TRBV5-1 and TRBJ1-2): KAGVTQTPRYLIKTRGQQVTLSCSPISGHRSVSWYQQTPGQGLQFLFEYFSETQRNKGNFPGRFSGRQFSNSRSEMNVSTLELGDSALYLCASSVPGDIGGYTFGSGTRLTVV.

The CDR3 region has the DNA TGTGCCAGCAGTAAGCAACAGGGACTAGCGTCCTACGAGCAGTACTTC. Amino acid sequence: CASSKQQGLASYEQYF. This chain uses TRBV27 with TRBJ2-7, with 10 bases aligning to TRBD2. Per the germline V gene, CDR1 is MNHEY and CDR2 is SMNVEV (reference sequence). This CDR3 region has 16 residues. The ends lost 5 bases at V and 1 base at J; junction bases unmatched: 8.

CDR3 amino acids: CASRTTGDYGYTF. The CDR3 DNA reads as TGTGCCAGCAGGACGACAGGGGACTATGGCTACACCTTC. The chain carries TRBV27 and TRBJ1-2; 8 nucleotides match TRBD1. CDR3 length: 13 residues. CDR1 and CDR2 from the germline V gene are MNHEY and SMNVEV (reference sequence). Trimming cost V 6 bases and J 3 bases; bases outside gene matches: 3.

V usage is TRBV5-1 and J usage is TRBJ2-1; the D gene is possibly TRBD2 (6 bases). Germline CDR1 SGHRS, CDR2 YFSETQ. Trimming shortened V by 1 base and J by 5 bases, and 13 bases separated the two germline ends. The CDR3 has 15 amino acids. The CDR3 DNA reads TGCGCCAGCAGCTTGTTTCCGGGAGCGGACAATGAGCAGTTCTTC. Protein product: CASSLFPGADNEQFF.

The chain combines TRBV27 with TRBJ1-1, with 8 nucleotides matching TRBD1. Germline trimming cut 6 bases from V and 5 bases from J; bases unmatched to any gene: 11. Germline CDR1 MNHEY, CDR2 SMNVEV (reference sequence). The CDR3 length is 15 residues. DNA of the CDR3: TGTGCCAGCAGCAGGACAGGGTTGGGTGGGACTGAAGCTTTCTTT. Translated: CASSRTGLGGTEAFF.

V gene TRBV19 combines with J gene TRBJ2-3; 14 nucleotides line up with TRBD2. The V and J ends lost 5 bases and 2 bases, in that order; junction bases with no gene match: 9. Germline CDR1 reads LNHDA; CDR2 reads SQIVND (reference sequence). The CDR3 length is 18 residues. DNA for the CDR3: TGTGCCAGTAGTTCTCTGGGGACTAGCGGGAGAAACACAGATACGCAGTATTTT. It specifies CASSSLGTSGRNTDTQYF.

The rearrangement links TRBV3-1 (or the pseudogene TRBV3-2) to TRBJ1-1; tentatively, D is TRBD1 (5 bases). Germline assignment: CDR1 LGHDT and CDR2 YNNKEL (reference sequence). The CDR3 totals 17 residues. Trimming cost V 4 bases and J 3 bases, with 21 bases left between them. Written as DNA, the CDR3 is TGTGCCAGCAGCCCGTCCTGGGGGGGAGGCGCGGACACTGAAGCTTTCTTT. This encodes CASSPSWGGGADTEAFF.

This chain connects TRBV2 to TRBJ1-5, with a weak D call TRBD1 (5 bases). The germline V and J ends were trimmed by 5 bases and 4 bases, with 15 bases remaining between them. This CDR3 spans 15 amino acids. CDR1 is SNHLY, CDR2 FYNNEI, per germline. CDR3 nucleotides: TGTGCCAGCAGTAGCGAGGCGACAGAAAATCAGCCCCAGCATTTT. It specifies CASSSEATENQPQHF.

J is TRBJ1-3 and V is TRBV5-1; 9 nucleotides align to TRBD1. With V trimmed by 0 bases and J by 4 bases, 5 bases remained unmatched. Germline V gene lookup returns CDR1 SGHRS and CDR2 YFSETQ. This CDR3 comprises 16 residues. The CDR3 protein is CASSLDRGHVGNTIYF. As DNA, the CDR3 is TGCGCCAGCAGCTTGGACAGGGGGCATGTCGGAAACACCATATATTTT.

This chain uses TRBV30 with TRBJ2-5, with TRBD1 matching over 8 bases. V lost 2 bases, J lost 4 bases, and 9 bases stayed unmatched. The CDR3 covers 15 residues. CDR1 and CDR2 (germline): GTSNPN, SVGIG (reference sequence). The chain's CDR3 is CAWSRGTGAPETQYF. Written as DNA, the CDR3 is TGTGCCTGGAGTCGGGGGACAGGAGCACCAGAGACCCAGTACTTC. The variable domain in full, with the rest retrieved from reference TRBV30 and TRBJ2-5, is SQTIHQWPATLVQPVGSPLSLECTVEGTSNPNLYWYRQAAGRGLQLLFYSVGIGQISSEVPQNLSASRPQDRQFILSSKKLLLSDSGFYLCAWSRGTGAPETQYFGPGTRLLVL.